This TCR beta chain was identified in a study of T cells in Graves' hyperthyroidism and ophthalmopathy (dated 2019 in TCRdb). Study-level background: Peripheral blood was collected at initial diagnosis, before any treatment. TCR V-J signatures able to tell the groups apart were searched for in a discovery cohort of 90 to 100 patients, of whom more than 40 had Graves' ophthalmopathy and 57 had stable Graves' hyperthyroidism. Prospective prediction of ophthalmopathy was tested in an independent validation cohort of approximately 18 hyperthyroidism patients and some 17 patients who later progressed to ophthalmopathy. The approximately 100 discovery patients were divided at random into training and test sets in a 7:3 ratio. The study also compared thyroid tissue and blood T-cell repertoires from five or six Graves' hyperthyroidism patients. After sampling, hyperthyroidism patients received methimazole starting at 30 mg daily, and ophthalmopathy patients received high-dose intravenous methylprednisolone. The paper reports TCR Vbeta CDR3 sequencing of some 140 peripheral blood samples: around 41 ophthalmopathy, under 80 hyperthyroidism and approximately 17 progressor patients. Study-level results and caveats: A model built on a 13 V-J signature distinguished ophthalmopathy from stable hyperthyroidism, reaching approximately 89% sensitivity and about 81% specificity in cross-validation and 80%/75% in testing. No statistical method was used to fix the sample size in advance, and group allocation was not hidden from the investigators. Blood samples also contained most of the expanded thyroid clonotypes (frequency above 0.001), which suggests that blood repertoires may reflect thyroid immune responses. During validation, the model predicted progression to ophthalmopathy a median of roughly six months ahead of onset, with more than 60% sensitivity and around 73% specificity.

The TCR beta CDR3 regions were amplified from the RNA transcripts. For the first round of RT-PCR on the TCR CDR3, the HTBI primer set was used together with the Qiagen OneStep RT-PCR kit. Libraries were constructed in a second round of multiplex PCR, after which size selection and purification were performed. Sequencing of the libraries was done on an Illumina HiSeq2000 using paired-end 100 bp reads. The authors' analysis ran thus. SOAPnuke was used to process the raw data, removing reads that contained adapters or uncalled bases, had a mean Phred below 15, or lacked an exact match to the constant primer or identifier. COPE v1.2.5 was used to merge high-quality paired reads, and clonotypes were defined as unique nucleotide sequences. Clonotypes were aligned to IMGT TRBV, TRBD and TRBJ reference segments using MiTCR v1.1. The analysis included only V-J combinations with a frequency above 0.0001, which together covered more than 99% of the repertoires. A TCS score was defined as the ratio of F50 (clonal expansion) to E x V (chaos), with BLOSUM62-based TCRdist applied between CDR3 peptides within each V-J. Welch's t-statistics and random forest reduced some 510 V-J features to under 15, which were used in a naive Bayes classifier (R e1071). TCRdb reworked the public reads: Q25 trimming with fastp, MiXCR clone assembly, productive beta chains retained. Each entry is one CDR3 protein sequence, shown with its most common DNA and genes. The V and J calls shown here were made by TCRdb, not taken from the authors' results. This sample comprises about 340,000 distinct CDR3 sequences, over 20% of them detected only once. Over 40% of the sample goes to the ten largest clones.

V and J are truncated by 3 bases and 5 bases respectively, leaving an intervening sequence of 16 bases. In the germline V gene, CDR1 corresponds to MDHEN and CDR2 to SYDVKM. Including the terminal cysteine and phenylalanine, the CDR3 comprises 15 residues. CDR3 DNA only is kept here, 45 bases in frame from base 1. Stable Graves' hyperthyroidism was defined as no progression to ophthalmopathy during 18 months of follow-up. Hyperthyroidism patients were newly diagnosed, with disease duration under 2 months, and aged 18 to 65 years. Any patient with an uncontrolled infection, another autoimmune disease, pregnancy or lactation was excluded. Clinical symptoms, serum thyroxine and TRAb, thyroid ultrasound, and orbital computed tomography formed the basis for the diagnoses. Ficoll-Paque density gradient centrifugation was used to isolate PBMCs from approximately 10 ml of fresh peripheral blood. Total RNA was extracted using Trizol reagent, and RNA quality was assessed on an Agilent 2100 Bioanalyzer.

This clonotype was counted at least ten times. The antigen it recognizes is unknown. No base quality values were provided; no much bigger clone lies one nucleotide off. Here the chain combines TRBV28 and TRBJ1-2; D gene: possibly TRBD1, on 6 matching bases. The specimen was blood. The receptor's source is a woman in her fifties or sixties with Graves' hyperthyroidism. At the DNA level, the sequence is TGTGCCAGCAGTTTCGGACCGGACAGTCGGTATGGCTACACCTTC. Translation gives CASSFGPDSRYGYTF.